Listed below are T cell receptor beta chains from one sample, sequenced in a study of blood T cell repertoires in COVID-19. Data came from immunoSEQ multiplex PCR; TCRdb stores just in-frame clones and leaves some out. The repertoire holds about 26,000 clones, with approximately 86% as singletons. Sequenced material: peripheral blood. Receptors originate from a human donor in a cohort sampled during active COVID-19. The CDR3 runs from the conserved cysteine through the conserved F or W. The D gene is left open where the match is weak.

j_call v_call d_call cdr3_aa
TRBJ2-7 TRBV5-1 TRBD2 CASSLATLAGADEQYF
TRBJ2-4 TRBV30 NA CAWSLRGWDIQYF
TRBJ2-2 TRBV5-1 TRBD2 CASSPTSGSTGELFF
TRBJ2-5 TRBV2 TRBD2 CARAGTSGSGGETQYF
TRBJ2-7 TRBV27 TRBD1 CASSYRTGNYEQYF
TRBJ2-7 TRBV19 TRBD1 CASSTRGQGGFEQYF
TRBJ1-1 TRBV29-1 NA CSVAVREGTEAFF
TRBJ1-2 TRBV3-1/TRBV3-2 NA CASSQDDEGTTGYTF
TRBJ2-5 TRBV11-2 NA CASSLLSPRKPGMGETQYF
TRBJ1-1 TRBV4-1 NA CASSQVRLNTEAFF
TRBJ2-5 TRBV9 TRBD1 CASSVVGTGGRSQETQYF
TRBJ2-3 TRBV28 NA CASSYDQARDTQYF
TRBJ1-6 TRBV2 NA CAIRSSYNSPLHF
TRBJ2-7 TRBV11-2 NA CASSPYVDNSYEQYF
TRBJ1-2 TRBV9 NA CASSPRTDPYGYTF
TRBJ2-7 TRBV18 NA CASSPGAGNYEQYF
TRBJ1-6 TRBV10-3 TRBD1 CAITHGQGYSPLHF
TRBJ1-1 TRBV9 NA CASSPPIGGQGNTEAFF
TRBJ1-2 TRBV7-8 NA CASSPPGRSGYTF
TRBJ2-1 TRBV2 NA CASNRYNEQFF
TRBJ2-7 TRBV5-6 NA CASSSYDGQRYEQYF
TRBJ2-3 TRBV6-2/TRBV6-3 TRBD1 CASSYSSGGLLRPRTDTQYF
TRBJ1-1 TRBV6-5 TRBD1 CASSKPPDRGTEAFF
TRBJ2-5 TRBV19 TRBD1 CASRTLDRGQLGTQYF
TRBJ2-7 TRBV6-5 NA CASSYSVGYEQYF
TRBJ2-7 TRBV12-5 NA CASTASDYEQYF
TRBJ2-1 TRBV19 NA CASSTTRGPYNEQFF
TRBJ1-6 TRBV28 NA CASIHRGSSNSPLHF
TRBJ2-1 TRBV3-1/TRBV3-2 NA CASSPGLYNEQFF
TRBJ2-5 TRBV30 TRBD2 CAWSRGAGEETQYF
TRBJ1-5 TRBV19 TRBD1 CASSTRTGPSLYSNQPQHF
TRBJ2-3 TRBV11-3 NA CASSLGLISTDTQYF
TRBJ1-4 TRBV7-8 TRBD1 CASSLVGTGGQKLFF
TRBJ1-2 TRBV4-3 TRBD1 CASSQAVTRTGPNYGYTF
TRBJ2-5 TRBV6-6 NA CASSRPNQETQYF
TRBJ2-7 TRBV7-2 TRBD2 CASTQGGAGVSREQYF
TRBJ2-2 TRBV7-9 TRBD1 CASSFMLRTGVAGELFF
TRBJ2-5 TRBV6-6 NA CASSPRGAGETQYF
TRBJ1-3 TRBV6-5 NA CASTSAGNTIYF
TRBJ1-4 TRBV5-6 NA CASSTRRGFGEKLFF
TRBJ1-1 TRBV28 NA CASWRGAGVSEAFF
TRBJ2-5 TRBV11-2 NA CASSLGSQETQYF
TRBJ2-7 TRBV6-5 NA CASIDDHRSEQYF
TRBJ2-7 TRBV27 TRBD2 CASSLYLAGGMKREQYF
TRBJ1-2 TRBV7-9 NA CASSDGTRGYYGYTF
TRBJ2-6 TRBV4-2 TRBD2 CASSPSGGAGANVLTF
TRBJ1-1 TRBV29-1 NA CSDTTGNTEAFF
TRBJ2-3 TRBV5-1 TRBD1 CASSSDPGTGSTDTQYF
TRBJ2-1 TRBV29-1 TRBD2 CSGYTSGRSYNEQFF
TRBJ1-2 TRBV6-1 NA CASSDTGGSYGYTF
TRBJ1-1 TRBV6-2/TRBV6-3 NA CASSSLVGLGAEAFF
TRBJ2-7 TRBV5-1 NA CASSLVTGTLYEQYF
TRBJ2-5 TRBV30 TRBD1 CAWKSGGTVQETQYF
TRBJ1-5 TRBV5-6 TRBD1 CASSFTGGPSNQPQHF
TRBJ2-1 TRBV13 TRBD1 CASASQDRGYNEQFF
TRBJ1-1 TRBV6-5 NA CASQTEFRGATEAFF
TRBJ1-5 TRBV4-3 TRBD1 CASSQAATDRETQHF
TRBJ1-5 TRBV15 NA CATSRANQPQHF